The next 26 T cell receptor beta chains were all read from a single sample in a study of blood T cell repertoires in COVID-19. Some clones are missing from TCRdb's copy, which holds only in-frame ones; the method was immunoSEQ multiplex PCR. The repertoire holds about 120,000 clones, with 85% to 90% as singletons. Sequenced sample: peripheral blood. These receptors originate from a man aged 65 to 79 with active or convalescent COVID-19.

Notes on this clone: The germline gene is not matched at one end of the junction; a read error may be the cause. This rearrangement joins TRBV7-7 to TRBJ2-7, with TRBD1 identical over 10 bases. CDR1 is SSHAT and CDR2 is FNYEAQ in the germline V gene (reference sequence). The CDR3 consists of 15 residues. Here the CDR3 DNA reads TGTGCTAGCAGTTCCCCGGGACAGGGGCTTTTTGAGCAGTACTTC. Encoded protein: CASSSPGQGLFEQYF.

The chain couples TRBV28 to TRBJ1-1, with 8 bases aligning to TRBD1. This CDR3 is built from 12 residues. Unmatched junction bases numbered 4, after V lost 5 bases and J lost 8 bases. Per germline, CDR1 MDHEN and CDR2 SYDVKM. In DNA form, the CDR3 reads TGTGCCAGCAGTCTAGGACAGGGAGAAGCTTTCTTT. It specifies CASSLGQGEAFF.

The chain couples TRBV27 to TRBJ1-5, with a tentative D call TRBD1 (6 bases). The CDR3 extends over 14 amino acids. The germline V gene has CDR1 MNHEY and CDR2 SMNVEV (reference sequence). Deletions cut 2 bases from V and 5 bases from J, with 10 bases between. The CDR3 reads CASSLRGLDQPQHF. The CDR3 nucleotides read TGTGCCAGCAGTTTAAGGGGGTTAGATCAGCCCCAGCATTTT.

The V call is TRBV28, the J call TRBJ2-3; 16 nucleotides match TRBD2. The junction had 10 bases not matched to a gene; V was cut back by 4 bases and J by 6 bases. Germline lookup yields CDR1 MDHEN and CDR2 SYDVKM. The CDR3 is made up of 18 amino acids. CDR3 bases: TGTGCCAGCAGTTCTCCCGGGACTAGCGGGAGGGCCATGGATACGCAGTATTTT. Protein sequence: CASSSPGTSGRAMDTQYF.

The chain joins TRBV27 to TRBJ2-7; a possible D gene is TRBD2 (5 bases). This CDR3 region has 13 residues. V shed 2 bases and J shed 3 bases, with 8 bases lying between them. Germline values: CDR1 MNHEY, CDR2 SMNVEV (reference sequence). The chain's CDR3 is CASSLKDYYEQYF. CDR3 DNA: TGTGCCAGCAGTTTAAAAGACTACTACGAGCAGTACTTC.

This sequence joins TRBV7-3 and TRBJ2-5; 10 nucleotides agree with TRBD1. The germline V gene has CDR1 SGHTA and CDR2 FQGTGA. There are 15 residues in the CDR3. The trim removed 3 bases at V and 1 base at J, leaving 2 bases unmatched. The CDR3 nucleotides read TGTGCCAGCAGCTTGGGACAGGGGAGCCAAGAGACCCAGTACTTC. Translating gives CASSLGQGSQETQYF.

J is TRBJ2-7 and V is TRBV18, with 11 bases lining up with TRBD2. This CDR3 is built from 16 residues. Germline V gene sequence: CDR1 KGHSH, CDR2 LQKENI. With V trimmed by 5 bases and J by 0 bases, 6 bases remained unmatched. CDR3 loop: CASSATSGDSSYEQYF. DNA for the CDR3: TGTGCCAGCTCAGCGACTAGCGGGGATAGCTCCTACGAGCAGTACTTC.

The CDR3 region is CASSEAGWAGELFF. The CDR3 bases are TGTGCCAGCAGTGAAGCGGGCTGGGCCGGGGAGCTGTTTTTT. V and J are TRBV2 and TRBJ2-2; D is uncertain. The V gene lost 0 bases and the J gene lost 6 bases, with 8 bases spanning the gap. The CDR3 extends over 14 amino acids. The V gene's germline CDR1 is SNHLY and CDR2 FYNNEI. Full variable domain (rest looked up from reference TRBV2 and TRBJ2-2): EPEVTQTPSHQVTQMGQEVILRCVPISNHLYFYWYRQILGQKVEFLVSFYNNEISEKSEIFDDQFSVERPDGSNFTLKIRSTKLEDSAMYFCASSEAGWAGELFFGEGSRLTVL.

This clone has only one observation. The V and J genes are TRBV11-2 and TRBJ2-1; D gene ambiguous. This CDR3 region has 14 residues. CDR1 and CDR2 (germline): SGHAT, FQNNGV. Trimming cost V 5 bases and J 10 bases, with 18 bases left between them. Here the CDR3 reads CASSDRAGVPEQFF. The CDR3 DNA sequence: TGTGCCAGCAGCGACCGTGCCGGAGTTCCGGAGCAGTTCTTC. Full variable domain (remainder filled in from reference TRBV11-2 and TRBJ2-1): EAGVAQSPRYKIIEKRQSVAFWCNPISGHATLYWYQQILGQGPKLLIQFQNNGVVDDSQLPKDRFSAERLKGVDSTLKIQPAKLEDSAVYLCASSDRAGVPEQFFGPGTRLTVL.

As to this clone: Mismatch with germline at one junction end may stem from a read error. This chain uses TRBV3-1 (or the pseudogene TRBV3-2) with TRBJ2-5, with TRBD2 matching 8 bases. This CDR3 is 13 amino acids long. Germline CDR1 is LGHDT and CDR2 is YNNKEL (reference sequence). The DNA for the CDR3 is TGTGCCAGCAGCCCCGGGGTAGCGGGGCCCCGGCACTTC. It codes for CASSPGVAGPRHF.

The CDR3 DNA reads as TGTGCCTGGAGTGTACGGACAGGGGTTGCTGAAGCTTTCTTT. Translating gives CAWSVRTGVAEAFF. The V call is TRBV30, the J call TRBJ1-1; 9 positions agree with TRBD1. CDR1 is GTSNPN and CDR2 is SVGIG in the germline V gene (reference sequence). Losses at the gene ends were 0 bases for V and 6 bases for J; bases not matched to a gene: 5. This CDR3 is built from 14 residues.

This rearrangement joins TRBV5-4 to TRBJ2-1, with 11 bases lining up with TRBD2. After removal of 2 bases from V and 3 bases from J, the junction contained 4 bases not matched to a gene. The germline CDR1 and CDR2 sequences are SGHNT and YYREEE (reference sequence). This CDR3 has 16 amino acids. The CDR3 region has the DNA TGTGCCAGCAGCTTACTAGCGGGAGTGGGCTACAATGAGCAGTTCTTC. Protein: CASSLLAGVGYNEQFF.

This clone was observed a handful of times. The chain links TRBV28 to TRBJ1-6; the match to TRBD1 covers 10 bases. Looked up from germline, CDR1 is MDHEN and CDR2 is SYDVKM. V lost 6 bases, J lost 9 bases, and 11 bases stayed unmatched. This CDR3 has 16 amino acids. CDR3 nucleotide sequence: TGTGCCAGCAGGACACCGGCCGGGACAGGGGCTTCACCCCTCCACTTT. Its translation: CASRTPAGTGASPLHF.

CDR3 in DNA: TGTGCCAGCAGCCTTGGACTAGCAACAGATACGCAGTATTTT. Translating it yields CASSLGLATDTQYF. The genes are TRBV7-2 and TRBJ2-3, with 8 bases aligning to TRBD2. Germline CDR1 reads SGHTA; CDR2 reads FQGNSA. The CDR3 covers 14 residues. Losses at the gene ends were 5 bases for V and 3 bases for J; bases not matched to a gene: 4. Combining the CDR3 with reference TRBV7-2 and TRBJ2-3 gives the whole variable domain GAGVSQSPSNKVTEKGKDVELRCDPISGHTALYWYRQSLGQGLEFLIYFQGNSAPDKSGLPSDRFSAERTGGSVSTLTIQRTQQEDSAVYLCASSLGLATDTQYFGPGTRLTVL.

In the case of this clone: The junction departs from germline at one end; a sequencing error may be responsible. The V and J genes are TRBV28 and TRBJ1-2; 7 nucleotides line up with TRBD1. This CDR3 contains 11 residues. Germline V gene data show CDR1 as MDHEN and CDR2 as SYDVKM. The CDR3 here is CASSSMGQIAF. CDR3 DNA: TGTGCCAGCAGTTCTATGGGACAGATAGCCTTC.

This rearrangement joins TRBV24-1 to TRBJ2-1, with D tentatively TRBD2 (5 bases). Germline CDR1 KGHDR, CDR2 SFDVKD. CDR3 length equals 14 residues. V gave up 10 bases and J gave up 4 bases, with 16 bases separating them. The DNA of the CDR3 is TGTGCCACGGCCCAAACCGGGAATTACAATGAGCAGTTCTTC. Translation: CATAQTGNYNEQFF.

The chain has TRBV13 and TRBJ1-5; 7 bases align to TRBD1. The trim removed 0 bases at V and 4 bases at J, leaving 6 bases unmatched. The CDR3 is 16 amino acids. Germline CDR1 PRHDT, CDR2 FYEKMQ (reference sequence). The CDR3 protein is CASSLGAGGFNQPQHF. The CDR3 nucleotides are TGTGCCAGCAGCTTAGGGGCAGGGGGGTTTAATCAGCCCCAGCATTTT. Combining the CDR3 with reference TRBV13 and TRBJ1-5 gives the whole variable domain AAGVIQSPRHLIKEKRETATLKCYPIPRHDTVYWYQQGPGQDPQFLISFYEKMQSDKGSIPDRFSAQQFSDYHSELNMSSLELGDSALYFCASSLGAGGFNQPQHFGDGTRLSIL.

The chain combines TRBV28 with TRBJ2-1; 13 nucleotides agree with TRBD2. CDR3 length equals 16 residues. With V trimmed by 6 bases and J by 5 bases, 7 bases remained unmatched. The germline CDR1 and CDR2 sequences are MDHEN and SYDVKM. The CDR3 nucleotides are TGTGCCAGCAGGAATGCCGGGACTAGCGGGGACAATGAGCAGTTCTTC. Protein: CASRNAGTSGDNEQFF.

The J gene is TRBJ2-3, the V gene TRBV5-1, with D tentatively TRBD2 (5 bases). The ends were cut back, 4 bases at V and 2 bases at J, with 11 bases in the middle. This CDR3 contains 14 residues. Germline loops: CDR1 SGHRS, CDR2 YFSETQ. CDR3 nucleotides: TGCGCCAGCAGCCTCACGGGATCCACAGATACGCAGTATTTT. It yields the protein CASSLTGSTDTQYF. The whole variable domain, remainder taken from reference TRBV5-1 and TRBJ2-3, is KAGVTQTPRYLIKTRGQQVTLSCSPISGHRSVSWYQQTPGQGLQFLFEYFSETQRNKGNFPGRFSGRQFSNSRSEMNVSTLELGDSALYLCASSLTGSTDTQYFGPGTRLTVL.

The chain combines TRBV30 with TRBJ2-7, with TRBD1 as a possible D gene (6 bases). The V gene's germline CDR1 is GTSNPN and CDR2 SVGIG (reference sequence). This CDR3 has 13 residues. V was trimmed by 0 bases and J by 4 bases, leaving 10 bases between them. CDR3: CAWSVGQLYEQYF. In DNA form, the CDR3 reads TGTGCCTGGAGTGTAGGACAGCTGTACGAGCAGTACTTC.

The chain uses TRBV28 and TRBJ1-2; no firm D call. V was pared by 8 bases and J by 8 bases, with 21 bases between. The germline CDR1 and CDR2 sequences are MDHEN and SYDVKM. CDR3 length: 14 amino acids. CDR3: CASLSAGELRGYTF. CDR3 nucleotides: TGTGCCAGCCTCTCCGCCGGGGAGTTAAGAGGCTACACCTTC.

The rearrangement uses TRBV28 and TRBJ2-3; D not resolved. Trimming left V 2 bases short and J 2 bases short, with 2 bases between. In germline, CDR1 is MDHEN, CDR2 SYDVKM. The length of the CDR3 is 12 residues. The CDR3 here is CASSLLTDTQYF. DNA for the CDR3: TGTGCCAGCAGTTTACTCACAGATACGCAGTATTTT.

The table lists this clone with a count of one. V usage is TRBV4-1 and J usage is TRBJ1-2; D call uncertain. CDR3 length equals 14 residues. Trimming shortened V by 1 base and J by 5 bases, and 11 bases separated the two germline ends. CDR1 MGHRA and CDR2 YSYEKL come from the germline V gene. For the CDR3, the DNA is TGCGCCAGCAGCCAAGTGGAAGCGGGGTATGGCTACACCTTC. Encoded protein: CASSQVEAGYGYTF.

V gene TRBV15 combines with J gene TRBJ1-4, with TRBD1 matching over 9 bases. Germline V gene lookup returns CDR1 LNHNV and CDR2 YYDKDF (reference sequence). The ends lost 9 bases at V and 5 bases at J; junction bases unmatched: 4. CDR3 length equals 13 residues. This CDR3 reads CATRTGENEKLFF. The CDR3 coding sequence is TGTGCCACAAGGACAGGGGAAAATGAAAAACTGTTTTTT.

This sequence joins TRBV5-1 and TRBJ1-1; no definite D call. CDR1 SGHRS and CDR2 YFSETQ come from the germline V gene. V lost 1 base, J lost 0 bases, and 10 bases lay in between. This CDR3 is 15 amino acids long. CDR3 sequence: CASSLTSGMNTEAFF. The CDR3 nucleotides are TGCGCCAGCAGCTTGACTTCAGGCATGAACACTGAAGCTTTCTTT.

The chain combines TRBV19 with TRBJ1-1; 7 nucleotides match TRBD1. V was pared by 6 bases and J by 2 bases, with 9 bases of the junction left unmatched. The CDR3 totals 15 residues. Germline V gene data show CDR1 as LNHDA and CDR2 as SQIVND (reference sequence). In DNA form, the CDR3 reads TGTGCCAGTAGGCCCCCCGGGACAGAAAACACTGAAGCTTTCTTT. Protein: CASRPPGTENTEAFF. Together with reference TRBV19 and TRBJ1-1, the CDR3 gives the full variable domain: DGGITQSPKYLFRKEGQNVTLSCEQNLNHDAMYWYRQDPGQGLRLIYYSQIVNDFQKGDIAEGYSVSREKKESFPLTVTSAQKNPTAFYLCASRPPGTENTEAFFGQGTRLTVV.